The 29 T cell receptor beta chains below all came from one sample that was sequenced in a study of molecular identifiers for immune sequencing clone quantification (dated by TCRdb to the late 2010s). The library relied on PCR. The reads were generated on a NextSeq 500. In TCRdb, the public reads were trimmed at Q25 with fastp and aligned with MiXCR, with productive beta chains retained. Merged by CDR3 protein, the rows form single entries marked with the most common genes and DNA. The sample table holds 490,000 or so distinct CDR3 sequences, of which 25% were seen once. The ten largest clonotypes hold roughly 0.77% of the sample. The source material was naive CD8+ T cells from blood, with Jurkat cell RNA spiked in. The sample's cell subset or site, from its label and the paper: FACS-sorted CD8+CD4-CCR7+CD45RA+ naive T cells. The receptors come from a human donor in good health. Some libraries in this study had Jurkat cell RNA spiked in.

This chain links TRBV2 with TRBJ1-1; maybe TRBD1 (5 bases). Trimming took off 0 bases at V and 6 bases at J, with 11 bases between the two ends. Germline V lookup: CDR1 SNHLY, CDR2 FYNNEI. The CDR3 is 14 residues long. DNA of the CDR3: TGTGCCAGCAGTGAAGCGCCCGGGGGTCCTGAAGCTTTCTTT. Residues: CASSEAPGGPEAFF.

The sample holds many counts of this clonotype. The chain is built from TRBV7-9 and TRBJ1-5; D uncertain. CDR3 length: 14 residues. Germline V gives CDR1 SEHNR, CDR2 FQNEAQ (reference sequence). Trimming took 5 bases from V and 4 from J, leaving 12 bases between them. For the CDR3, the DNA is TGTGCCAGCAGCCGATCGCATGAGAATCAGCCCCAGCATTTT. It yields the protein CASSRSHENQPQHF.

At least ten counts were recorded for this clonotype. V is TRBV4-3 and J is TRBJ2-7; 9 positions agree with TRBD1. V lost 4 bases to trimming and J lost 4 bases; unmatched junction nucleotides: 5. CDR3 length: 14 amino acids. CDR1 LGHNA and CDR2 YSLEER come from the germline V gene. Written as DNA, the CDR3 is TGCGCCAGCAGCCGTGGGACAGGGTCGTACGAGCAGTACTTC. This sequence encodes CASSRGTGSYEQYF.

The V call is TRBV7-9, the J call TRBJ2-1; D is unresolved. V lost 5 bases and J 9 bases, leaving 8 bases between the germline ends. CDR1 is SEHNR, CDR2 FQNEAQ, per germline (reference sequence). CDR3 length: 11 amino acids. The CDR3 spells CASSRTREQFF. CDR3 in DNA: TGTGCCAGCAGCCGTACCCGTGAGCAGTTCTTC.

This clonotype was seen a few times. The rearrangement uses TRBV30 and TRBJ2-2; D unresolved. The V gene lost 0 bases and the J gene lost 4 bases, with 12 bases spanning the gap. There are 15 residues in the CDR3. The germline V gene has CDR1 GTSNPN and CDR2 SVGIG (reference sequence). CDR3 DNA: TGTGCCTGGAGTGTTGGGAACATCCTCACCGGGGAGCTGTTTTTT. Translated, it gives CAWSVGNILTGELFF.

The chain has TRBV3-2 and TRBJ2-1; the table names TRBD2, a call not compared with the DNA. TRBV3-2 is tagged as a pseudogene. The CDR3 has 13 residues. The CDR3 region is CASSPRLVGEQFF. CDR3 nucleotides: TGTGCCAGCAGCCCAAGACTAGTCGGGGAGCAGTTCTTC.

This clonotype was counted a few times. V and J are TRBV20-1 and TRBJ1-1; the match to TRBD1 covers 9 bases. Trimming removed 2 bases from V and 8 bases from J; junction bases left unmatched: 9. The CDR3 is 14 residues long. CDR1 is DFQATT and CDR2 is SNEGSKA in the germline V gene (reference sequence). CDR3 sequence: CSARQGTGWGEAFF. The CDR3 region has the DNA TGCAGTGCTAGACAGGGGACAGGGTGGGGGGAAGCTTTCTTT.

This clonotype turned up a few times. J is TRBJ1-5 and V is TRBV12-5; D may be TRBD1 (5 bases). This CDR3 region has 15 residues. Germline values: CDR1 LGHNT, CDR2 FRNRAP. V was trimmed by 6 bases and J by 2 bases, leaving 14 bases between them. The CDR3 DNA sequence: TGTGCTAGTGGCCTTGGGGCGGGGGGCAATCAGCCCCAGCATTTT. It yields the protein CASGLGAGGNQPQHF. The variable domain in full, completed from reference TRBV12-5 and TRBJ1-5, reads DARVTQTPRHKVTEMGQEVTMRCQPILGHNTVFWYRQTMMQGLELLAYFRNRAPLDDSGMPKDRFSAEMPDATLATLKIQPSEPRDSAVYFCASGLGAGGNQPQHFGDGTRLSIL.

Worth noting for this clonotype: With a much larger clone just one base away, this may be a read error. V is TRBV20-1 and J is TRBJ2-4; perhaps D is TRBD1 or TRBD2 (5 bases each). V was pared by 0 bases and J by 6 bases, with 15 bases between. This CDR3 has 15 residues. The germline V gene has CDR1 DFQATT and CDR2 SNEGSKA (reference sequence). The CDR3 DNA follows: TGCAGTGCTAGAGACATCCGGGACGGCATAAACATTCAGTACTTC. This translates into CSARDIRDGINIQYF.

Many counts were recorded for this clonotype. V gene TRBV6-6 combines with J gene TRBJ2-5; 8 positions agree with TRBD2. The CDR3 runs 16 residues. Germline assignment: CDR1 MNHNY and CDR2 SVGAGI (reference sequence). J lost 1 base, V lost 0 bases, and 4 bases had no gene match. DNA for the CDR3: TGTGCCAGCAGTTACTCGGCGGGGGGCTCCCAAGAGACCCAGTACTTC. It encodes CASSYSAGGSQETQYF.

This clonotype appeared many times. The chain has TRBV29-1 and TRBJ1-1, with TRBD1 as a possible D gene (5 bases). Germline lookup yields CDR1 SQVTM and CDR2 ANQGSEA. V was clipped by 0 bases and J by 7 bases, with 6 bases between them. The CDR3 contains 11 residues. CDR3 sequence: CSVEDGGEAFF. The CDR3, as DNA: TGCAGCGTTGAAGATGGGGGTGAAGCTTTCTTT.

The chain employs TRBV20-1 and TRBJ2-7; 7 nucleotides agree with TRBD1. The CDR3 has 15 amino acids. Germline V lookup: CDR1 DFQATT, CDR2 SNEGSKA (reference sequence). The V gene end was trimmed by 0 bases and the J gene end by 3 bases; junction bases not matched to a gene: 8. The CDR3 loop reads CSARDSGGYLYEQYF. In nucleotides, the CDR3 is TGCAGTGCTAGAGATTCAGGGGGTTATCTCTACGAGCAGTACTTC.

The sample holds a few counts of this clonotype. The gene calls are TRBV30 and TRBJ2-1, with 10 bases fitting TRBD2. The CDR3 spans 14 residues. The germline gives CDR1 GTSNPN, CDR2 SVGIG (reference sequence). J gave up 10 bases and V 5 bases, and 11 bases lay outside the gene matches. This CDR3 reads CAWHPGTSEMEQFF. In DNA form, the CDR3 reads TGTGCCTGGCACCCCGGGACTAGCGAAATGGAGCAGTTCTTC.

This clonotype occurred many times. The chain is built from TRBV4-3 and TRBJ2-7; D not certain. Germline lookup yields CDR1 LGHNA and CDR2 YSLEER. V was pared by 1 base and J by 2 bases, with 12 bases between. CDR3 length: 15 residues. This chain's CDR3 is CASSQVSEPTYEQYF. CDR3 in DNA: TGCGCCAGCAGCCAAGTATCGGAACCGACCTACGAGCAGTACTTC.

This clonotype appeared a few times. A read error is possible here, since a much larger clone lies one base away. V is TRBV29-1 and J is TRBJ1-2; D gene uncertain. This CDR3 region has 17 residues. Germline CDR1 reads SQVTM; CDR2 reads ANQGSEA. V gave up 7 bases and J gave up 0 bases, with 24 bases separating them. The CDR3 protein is CSAGNVAESLANYGYTF. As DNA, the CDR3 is TGCAGCGCGGGGAATGTGGCAGAGTCTTTAGCTAACTATGGCTACACCTTC.

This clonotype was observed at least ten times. In nucleotides, the CDR3 is TGTGCCATATCCCCGATAAGACAGGGCGATGAGCAGTTCTTC. It specifies CAISPIRQGDEQFF. This sequence joins TRBV7-8 and TRBJ2-1; 7 nucleotides agree with TRBD1. With 10 bases clipped from V and 8 bases from J, the junction kept 14 bases outside the gene matches. CDR3 length: 14 residues. Germline CDR1 and CDR2: SGHVS and FQNEAQ.

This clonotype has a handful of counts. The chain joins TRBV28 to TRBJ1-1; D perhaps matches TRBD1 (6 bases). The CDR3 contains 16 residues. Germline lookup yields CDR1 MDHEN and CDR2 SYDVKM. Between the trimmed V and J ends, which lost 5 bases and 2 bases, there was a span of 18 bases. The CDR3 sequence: CASSIRTVQLNTEAFF. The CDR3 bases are TGTGCCAGCAGTATCCGGACAGTACAACTAAACACTGAAGCTTTCTTT.

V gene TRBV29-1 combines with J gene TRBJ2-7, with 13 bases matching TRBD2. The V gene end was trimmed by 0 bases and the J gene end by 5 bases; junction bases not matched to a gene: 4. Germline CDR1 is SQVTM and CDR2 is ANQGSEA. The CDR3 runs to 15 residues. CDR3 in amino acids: CSVEDTSGRGDEQYF. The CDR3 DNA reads TGCAGCGTTGAAGACACTAGCGGGAGGGGCGACGAGCAGTACTTC.

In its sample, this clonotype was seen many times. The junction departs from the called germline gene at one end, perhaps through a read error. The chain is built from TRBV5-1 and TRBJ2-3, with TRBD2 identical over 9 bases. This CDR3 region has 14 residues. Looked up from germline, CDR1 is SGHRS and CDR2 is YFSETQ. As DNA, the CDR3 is TGTGCCAGCAGCTTAGCGGGGGCAACAGATACGCAGTATTTT. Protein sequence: CASSLAGATDTQYF.

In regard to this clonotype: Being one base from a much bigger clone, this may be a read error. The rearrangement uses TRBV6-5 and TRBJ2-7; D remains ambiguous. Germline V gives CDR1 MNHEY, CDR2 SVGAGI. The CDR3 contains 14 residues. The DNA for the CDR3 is TGTGTCAGCAGTTACTTTCAGGCCGACTACGAGCAGTACTTC. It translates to CVSSYFQADYEQYF.

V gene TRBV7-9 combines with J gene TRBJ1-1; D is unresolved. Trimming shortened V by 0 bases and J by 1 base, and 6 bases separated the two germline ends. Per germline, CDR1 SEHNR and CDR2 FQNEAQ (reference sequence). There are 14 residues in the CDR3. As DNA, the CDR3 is TGTGCCAGCAGCTTAGCGGTGGAGAACACTGAAGCTTTCTTT. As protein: CASSLAVENTEAFF.

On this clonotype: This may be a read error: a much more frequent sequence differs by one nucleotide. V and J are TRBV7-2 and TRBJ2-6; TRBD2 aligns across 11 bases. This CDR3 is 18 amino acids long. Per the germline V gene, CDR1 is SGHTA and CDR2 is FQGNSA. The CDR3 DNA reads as TGTGCCAGCAGCTTAGCTAGCGGGGGGGCCTCTGGGGCCAACGTCCCGACTTTC. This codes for CASSLASGGASGANVPTF.

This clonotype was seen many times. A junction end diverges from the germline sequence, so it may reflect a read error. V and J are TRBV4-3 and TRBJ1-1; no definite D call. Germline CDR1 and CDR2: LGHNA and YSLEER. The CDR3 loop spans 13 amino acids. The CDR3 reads CASSQGMNTEAFF. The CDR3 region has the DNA TGTGCCAGCAGCCAAGGAATGAACACTGAAGCTTTCTTT.

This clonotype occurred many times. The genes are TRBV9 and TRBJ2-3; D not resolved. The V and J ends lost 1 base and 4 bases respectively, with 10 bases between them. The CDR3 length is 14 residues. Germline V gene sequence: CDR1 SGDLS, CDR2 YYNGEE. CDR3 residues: CASSVFGKADTQYF. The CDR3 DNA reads TGTGCCAGCAGCGTATTCGGAAAGGCAGATACGCAGTATTTT. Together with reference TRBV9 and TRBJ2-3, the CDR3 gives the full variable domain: DSGVTQTPKHLITATGQRVTLRCSPRSGDLSVYWYQQSLDQGLQFLIQYYNGEERAKGNILERFSAQQFPDLHSELNLSSLELGDSALYFCASSVFGKADTQYFGPGTRLTVL.

The CDR3 loop is CASSWSGLYNEQFF. In DNA form, the CDR3 reads TGTGCCAGCAGCTGGTCGGGACTTTACAATGAGCAGTTCTTC. This sequence joins TRBV7-2 and TRBJ2-1, with TRBD2 as a possible D gene (6 bases). The ends were cut back, 4 bases at V and 4 bases at J, with 11 bases in the middle. The CDR3 consists of 14 residues. From germline, CDR1 is SGHTA and CDR2 FQGNSA.

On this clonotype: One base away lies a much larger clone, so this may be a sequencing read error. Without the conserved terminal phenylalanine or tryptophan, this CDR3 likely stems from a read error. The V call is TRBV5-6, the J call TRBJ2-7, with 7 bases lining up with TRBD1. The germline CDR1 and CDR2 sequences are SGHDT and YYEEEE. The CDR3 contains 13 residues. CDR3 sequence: CASTLDRSYEQYL. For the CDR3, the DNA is TGTGCCAGCACCTTGGACAGGTCCTACGAGCAGTACCTC.

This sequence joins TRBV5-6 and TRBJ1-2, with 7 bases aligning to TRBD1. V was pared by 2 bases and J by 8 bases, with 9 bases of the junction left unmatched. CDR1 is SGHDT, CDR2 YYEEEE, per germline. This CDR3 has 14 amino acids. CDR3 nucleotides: TGTGCCAGCAGCTTTGGAACAGGGGCGGGCGGCTACACCTTC. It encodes CASSFGTGAGGYTF.

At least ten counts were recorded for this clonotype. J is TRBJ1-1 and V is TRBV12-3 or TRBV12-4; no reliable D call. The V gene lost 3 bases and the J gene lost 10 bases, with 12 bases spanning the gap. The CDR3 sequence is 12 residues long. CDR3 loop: CASSLLGSGAFF. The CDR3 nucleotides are TGTGCCAGCAGTTTGTTGGGGAGCGGAGCTTTCTTT.

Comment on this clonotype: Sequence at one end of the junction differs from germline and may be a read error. DNA of the CDR3: TGTGCCAGCAGTTTCCTACGGGACAGGGGCACAGGTACGCAGTATTTT. Its protein product is CASSFLRDRGTGTQYF. The J gene is TRBJ2-3, the V gene TRBV27; 10 bases are a match to TRBD1. The CDR3 covers 16 residues. Germline V lookup: CDR1 MNHEY, CDR2 SMNVEV (reference sequence).